This T cell receptor (beta chain) derives from a study of CD8 T cells in Susac syndrome. CDR1 is DFQATT and CDR2 is SNEGSKA in the germline V gene (reference sequence). This CDR3 contains 12 residues. J gave up 5 bases and V 4 bases, and 4 bases lay outside the gene matches. This clonotype was seen once. The target antigen is unknown. It was with random hexamers that 0.5 to 1 ug RNA was reverse transcribed. MiXCR, run by TCRdb on the immunoSEQ multiplex PCR reads, gives a single entry per CDR3 protein. The sample carries about 240,000 distinct CDR3 sequences, 90% to 96% recorded once. The study, taken as a whole, reports: It was acknowledged by the study that relatively few individuals were included in its TCR sequencing and HLA analysis.

Sequenced sample: CD4+ T cells from PBMCs. The origin of this receptor is a human donor with Susac syndrome. The chain employs TRBV20-1 and TRBJ2-5; TRBD1 agrees at 7 bases. The CDR3 sequence is CSAKGAGETQYF. In DNA form, the CDR3 reads TGCAGTGCTAAGGGGGCCGGGGAGACCCAGTACTTC.